This passage covers 20 T cell receptor beta chains from one sample sequenced in a study of blood T cell repertoires in COVID-19. TCRdb's copy holds only in-frame clones and misses some; the assay was immunoSEQ multiplex PCR. Among around 700,000 clones, 90% were seen once, and the ten largest hold 0.2% to 0.3%. The sequenced material came from peripheral blood. These receptors all come from a woman aged 18-35 years with acute or convalescent COVID-19.

The chain is built from TRBV10-3 and TRBJ1-1; tentative D call: TRBD1 (6 bases). Germline-derived CDR1 and CDR2 are ENHRY and SYGVKD. V was cut by 8 bases and J by 2 bases, with 18 bases left in between. The CDR3 contains 15 residues. DNA of the CDR3: TGTGCCATCGGTACCGTTCTACAGGGAAACACTGAAGCTTTCTTT. It translates to CAIGTVLQGNTEAFF.

The V call is TRBV27, the J call TRBJ1-4; D is possibly TRBD1 (5 bases). The germline V gene encodes CDR1 MNHEY and CDR2 SMNVEV (reference sequence). The CDR3 totals 12 residues. Trimming cost V 2 bases and J 8 bases, with 6 bases left between them. CDR3 sequence (DNA): TGTGCCAGCAGTTTAAAGGGGGAAAAACTGTTTTTT. This gives the protein CASSLKGEKLFF. The full variable domain, rest sourced from reference TRBV27 and TRBJ1-4, is EAQVTQNPRYLITVTGKKLTVTCSQNMNHEYMSWYRQDPGLGLRQIYYSMNVEVTDKGDVPEGYKVSRKEKRNFPLILESPSPNQTSLYFCASSLKGEKLFFGSGTQLSVL.

The chain links TRBV18 to TRBJ2-7; 7 positions match TRBD1. Trimming took 3 bases from V and 0 from J; bases not matched to a gene: 2. CDR1 and CDR2 from the germline V gene are KGHSH and LQKENI. There are 14 residues in the CDR3. As DNA, the CDR3 is TGTGCCAGCTCACCCCGGGACAGCTCCTACGAGCAGTACTTC. Protein: CASSPRDSSYEQYF.

The V and J genes are TRBV5-1 and TRBJ1-2, with D perhaps TRBD1 (5 bases). V dropped 4 bases and J dropped 4 bases, with 17 bases sitting between them. This CDR3 comprises 15 residues. The germline V gene encodes CDR1 SGHRS and CDR2 YFSETQ. The CDR3 sequence: CASSGGEALAYGYTF. For the CDR3, the DNA is TGCGCCAGCAGCGGGGGGGAGGCCCTTGCCTATGGCTACACCTTC.

The chain joins TRBV21-1 to TRBJ1-5; the table calls TRBD1, which could not be checked here. TRBV21-1 is annotated as a pseudogene. This CDR3 region has 21 residues. The CDR3 nucleotides are TGTGCCAGCAGCAAAGTGGGCAGCCTATGCGAGGGACAACCAAGCAATCAGCCCCAGCATTTT. Amino acids: CASSKVGSLCEGQPSNQPQHF.

The CDR3 protein is CAWTDTYTEAFF. The DNA for the CDR3 is TGTGCCTGGACAGACACTTACACTGAAGCTTTCTTT. J is TRBJ1-1 and V is TRBV30; D gene unclear. From germline, CDR1 is GTSNPN and CDR2 SVGIG (reference sequence). The ends were cut back, 4 bases at V and 3 bases at J, with 9 bases in the middle. The CDR3 has 12 amino acids.

This clone was detected once. The CDR3 DNA reads TGTGCCAGCAGCTTAGTCAAGAACACTGAAGCTTTCTTT. It specifies CASSLVKNTEAFF. The chain uses TRBV7-8 and TRBJ1-1; D unclear. This CDR3 is built from 13 residues. Deletions cut 1 base from V and 1 base from J, with 4 bases between. Looked up from germline, CDR1 is SGHVS and CDR2 is FQNEAQ.

This chain connects TRBV6-5 to TRBJ1-2; 7 bases are shared with TRBD1. CDR1 is MNHEY and CDR2 is SVGAGI in the germline V gene. The length of the CDR3 is 16 residues. V lost 3 bases to trimming and J lost 6 bases; unmatched junction nucleotides: 13. As DNA, the CDR3 is TGTGCCAGCAGTTATTATTTATCACAGGGGTTTGATGGCTACACCTTC. It yields the protein CASSYYLSQGFDGYTF.

This clone appeared a single time. The chain links TRBV5-6 to TRBJ1-6; 7 nucleotides line up with TRBD1. The junction had 4 bases not matched to a gene; V was cut back by 3 bases and J by 7 bases. Germline CDR1 and CDR2: SGHDT and YYEEEE. This CDR3 region has 14 residues. CDR3 coding DNA: TGTGCCAGCAGCTCGGGACAGCGAAATTCACCCCTCCACTTT. It specifies CASSSGQRNSPLHF.

The CDR3 sequence: CASSLGQVNEKLFF. DNA for the CDR3: TGTGCCAGCAGCCTCGGACAGGTTAATGAAAAACTGTTTTTT. V and J are TRBV11-2 and TRBJ1-4; the match to TRBD1 covers 7 bases. CDR1 and CDR2 (germline): SGHAT, FQNNGV. V trimming: 5 bases; J trimming: 4 bases; junction bases outside the gene matches: 4. CDR3 length: 14 residues.

The chain is built from TRBV22-1 and TRBJ1-5; TRBD1 is taken as the D call from the table, unchecked against the DNA. TRBV22-1 is a listed pseudogene. The length of the CDR3 is 16 residues. DNA for the CDR3: TGTCCTGGGAGCCCTTACCGACAGGGAGCGAGTCAGCCCCAGCATTTT. Translating gives CPGSPYRQGASQPQHF.

The gene calls are TRBV19 and TRBJ2-1; 7 bases are a match to TRBD1. The CDR3 is made up of 14 amino acids. From germline, CDR1 is LNHDA and CDR2 SQIVND (reference sequence). The J segment lost 4 bases and the V segment lost 5 bases, leaving 5 bases of the junction unmatched. CDR3 sequence reads: CASSLQGPYNEQFF. The DNA of the CDR3 is TGTGCCAGTAGTTTACAGGGGCCTTACAATGAGCAGTTCTTC.

The CDR3 region has the DNA TGTGCCAGCAGCTTATGGTACAGGGGATGGCCTATTGAGCAGTTCTTC. As protein: CASSLWYRGWPIEQFF. The genes are TRBV7-2 and TRBJ2-1; TRBD1 matches 7 bases. The CDR3 consists of 16 residues. The trim removed 2 bases at V and 9 bases at J, leaving 13 bases unmatched. Germline CDR1 SGHTA, CDR2 FQGNSA.

The chain employs TRBV6-6 and TRBJ1-5, with 7 positions matching TRBD1. V was pared by 2 bases and J by 6 bases, with 4 bases of the junction left unmatched. The CDR3 length is 14 residues. The germline gives CDR1 MNHNY, CDR2 SVGAGI (reference sequence). CDR3 protein: CASSYGTVGQPQHF. DNA for the CDR3: TGTGCCAGCAGTTACGGGACAGTCGGTCAGCCCCAGCATTTT.

This clone was detected once. This chain connects TRBV28 to TRBJ1-2; TRBD1 matches 7 bases. J lost 4 bases, V lost 2 bases, and 1 base had no gene match. There are 13 residues in the CDR3. CDR1 and CDR2 from the germline V gene are MDHEN and SYDVKM. The CDR3 DNA is TGTGCCAGCAGTTTACGGGACAGCTATGGCTACACCTTC. Translating it yields CASSLRDSYGYTF.

The table lists this clone with a count of one. This chain uses TRBV19 with TRBJ1-2; perhaps TRBD1 as D (5 bases). CDR1 and CDR2 from the germline V gene are LNHDA and SQIVND (reference sequence). This CDR3 comprises 16 residues. Deletions cut 5 bases from V and 3 bases from J, with 19 bases between. CDR3 in amino acids: CASSEAQTTVHYGYTF. The CDR3 region has the DNA TGTGCCAGTAGTGAAGCTCAAACGACAGTTCACTATGGCTACACCTTC.

This clone has just one count. V is TRBV11-2 and J is TRBJ1-6; D gene uncertain. The germline gives CDR1 SGHAT, CDR2 FQNNGV. The CDR3 extends over 12 amino acids. Between the trimmed V and J ends, which lost 5 bases and 8 bases, there was a span of 7 bases. CDR3 loop: CASSLLYSPLHF. The CDR3 nucleotides read TGTGCCAGCAGCCTACTTTATTCACCCCTCCACTTT.

The chain recombines TRBV6-4 with TRBJ1-5; 7 bases are shared with TRBD1. Looked up from germline, CDR1 is MRHNA and CDR2 is SNTAGT. After removal of 6 bases from V and 11 bases from J, the junction contained 19 bases not matched to a gene. This CDR3 contains 16 residues. CDR3 sequence: CASSADGTDPSKSQHF. The CDR3 DNA reads as TGTGCCAGCAGCGCTGATGGGACAGACCCTTCTAAGTCCCAGCATTTT.

The chain is built from TRBV19 and TRBJ1-1; TRBD1 might be the D (6 bases). V lost 4 bases to trimming and J lost 7 bases, with 13 bases between them. From germline, CDR1 is LNHDA and CDR2 SQIVND (reference sequence). This CDR3 spans 13 amino acids. CDR3 protein: CASSTDSFVEAFF. The CDR3 DNA follows: TGTGCCAGTAGTACGGACAGTTTCGTTGAAGCTTTCTTT.

The rearrangement joins TRBV5-1 to TRBJ1-5, with TRBD1 as a possible D gene (5 bases). This CDR3 spans 13 amino acids. V was clipped by 4 bases and J by 13 bases, with 18 bases between them. Germline V lookup: CDR1 SGHRS, CDR2 YFSETQ. DNA of the CDR3: TGCGCCAGCAGCCCCGACGGGGGTTATATACAGCATTTT. Encoded protein: CASSPDGGYIQHF.